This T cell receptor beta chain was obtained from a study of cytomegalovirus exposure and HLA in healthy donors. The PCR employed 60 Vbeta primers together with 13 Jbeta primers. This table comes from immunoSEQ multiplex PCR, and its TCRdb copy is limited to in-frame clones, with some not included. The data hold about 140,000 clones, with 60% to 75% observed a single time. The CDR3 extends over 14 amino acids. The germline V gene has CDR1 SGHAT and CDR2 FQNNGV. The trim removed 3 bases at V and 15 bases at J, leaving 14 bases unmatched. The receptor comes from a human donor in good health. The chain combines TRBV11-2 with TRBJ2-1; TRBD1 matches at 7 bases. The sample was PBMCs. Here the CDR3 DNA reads TGTGCCAGCAGCTTGGCTAACAGGGGCGTTAACCGGTTCTTC. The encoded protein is CASSLANRGVNRFF.